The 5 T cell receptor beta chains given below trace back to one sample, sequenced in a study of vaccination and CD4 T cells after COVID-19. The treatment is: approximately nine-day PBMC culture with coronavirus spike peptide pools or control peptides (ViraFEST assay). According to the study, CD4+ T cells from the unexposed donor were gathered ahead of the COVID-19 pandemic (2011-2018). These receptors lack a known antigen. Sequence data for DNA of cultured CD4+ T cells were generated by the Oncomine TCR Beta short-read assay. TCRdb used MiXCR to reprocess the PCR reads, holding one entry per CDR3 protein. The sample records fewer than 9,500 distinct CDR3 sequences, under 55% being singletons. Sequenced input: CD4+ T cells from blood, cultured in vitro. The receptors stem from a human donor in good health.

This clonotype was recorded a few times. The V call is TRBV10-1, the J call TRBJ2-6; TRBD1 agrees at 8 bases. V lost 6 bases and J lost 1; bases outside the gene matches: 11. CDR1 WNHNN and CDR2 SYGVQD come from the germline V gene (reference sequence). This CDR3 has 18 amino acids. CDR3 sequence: CASRGGGDRWSGANVLTF. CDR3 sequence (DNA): TGCGCCAGCAGGGGGGGTGGGGACAGGTGGTCTGGGGCCAACGTCCTGACTTTC.

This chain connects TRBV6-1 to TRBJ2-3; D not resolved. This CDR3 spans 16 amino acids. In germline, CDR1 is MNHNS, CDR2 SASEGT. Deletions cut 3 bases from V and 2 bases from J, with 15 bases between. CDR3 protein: CASSDSMGSTTDTQYF. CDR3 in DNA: TGTGCCAGCAGTGACTCCATGGGGTCTACCACAGATACGCAGTATTTT.

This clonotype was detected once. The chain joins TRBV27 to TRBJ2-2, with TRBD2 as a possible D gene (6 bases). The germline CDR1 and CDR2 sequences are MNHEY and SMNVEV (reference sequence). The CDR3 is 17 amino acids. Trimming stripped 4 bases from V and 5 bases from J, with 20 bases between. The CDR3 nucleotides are TGTGCCAGCAGTTACTTACTCCCAGGGAGGAGAACCGGGGAGCTGTTTTTT. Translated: CASSYLLPGRRTGELFF.

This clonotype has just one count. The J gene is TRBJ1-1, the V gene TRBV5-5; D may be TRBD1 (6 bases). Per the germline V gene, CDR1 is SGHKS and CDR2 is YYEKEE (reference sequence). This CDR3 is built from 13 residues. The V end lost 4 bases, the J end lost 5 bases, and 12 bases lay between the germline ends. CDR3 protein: CASSLQGTTEAFF. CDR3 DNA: TGTGCCAGCAGCCTACAAGGGACAACTGAAGCTTTCTTT.

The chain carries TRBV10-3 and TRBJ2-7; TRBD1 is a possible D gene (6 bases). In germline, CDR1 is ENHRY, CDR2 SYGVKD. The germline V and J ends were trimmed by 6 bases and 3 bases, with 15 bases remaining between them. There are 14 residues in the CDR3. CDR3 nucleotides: TGTGCCATCAGCTCGAAACAGGGTCACTACGAGCAGTACTTC. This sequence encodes CAISSKQGHYEQYF.